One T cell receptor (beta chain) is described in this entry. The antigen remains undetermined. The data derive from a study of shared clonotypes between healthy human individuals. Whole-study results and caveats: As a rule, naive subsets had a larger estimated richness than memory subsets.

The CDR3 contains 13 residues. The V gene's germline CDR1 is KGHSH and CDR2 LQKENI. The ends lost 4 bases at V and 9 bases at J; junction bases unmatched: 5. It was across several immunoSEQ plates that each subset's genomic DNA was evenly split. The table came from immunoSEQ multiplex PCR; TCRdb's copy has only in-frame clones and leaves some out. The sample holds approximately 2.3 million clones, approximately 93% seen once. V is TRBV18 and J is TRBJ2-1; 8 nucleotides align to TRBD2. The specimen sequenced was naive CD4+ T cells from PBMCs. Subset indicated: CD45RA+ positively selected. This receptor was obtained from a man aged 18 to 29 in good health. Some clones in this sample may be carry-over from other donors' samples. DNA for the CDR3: TGTGCCAGCTCACAAAGCGGGAGAGGTGAGCAGTTCTTC. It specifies CASSQSGRGEQFF.